Each of the 30 T cell receptor beta chains below was sequenced from the same sample in a study of cytomegalovirus exposure and HLA in healthy donors. Method: immunoSEQ multiplex PCR; TCRdb's copy keeps in-frame clones and lacks some. This table has approximately 110,000 clones, around nine tenths appearing once. The specimen was PBMCs. The receptors here all came from a young woman in good health and CMV-seronegative.

V usage is TRBV4-3 and J usage is TRBJ2-3; 8 bases agree with TRBD1. V dropped 4 bases and J dropped 2; count of bases not matched to a gene: 5. The CDR3 has 15 residues. The germline V gene has CDR1 LGHNA and CDR2 YSLEER. The CDR3 loop reads CASSPGQGLTDTQYF. The CDR3 DNA follows: TGCGCCAGCAGCCCAGGACAGGGACTCACAGATACGCAGTATTTT.

The V call is TRBV19, the J call TRBJ2-2; D is undetermined. Trimming took 6 bases from V and 1 from J, leaving 12 bases between them. CDR3 size: 15 residues. Germline V gene sequence: CDR1 LNHDA, CDR2 SQIVND (reference sequence). The CDR3 nucleotides are TGTGCCAGTAGCCCAGGTTCCCAGAACACCGGGGAGCTGTTTTTT. This gives the protein CASSPGSQNTGELFF.

The chain couples TRBV7-3 to TRBJ2-3; no definite D call. The V end was cut by 2 bases, the J end by 3 bases, with 12 bases between. The germline V gene has CDR1 SGHTA and CDR2 FQGTGA. This CDR3 is built from 15 residues. CDR3 in amino acids: CASSLEALATDTQYF. CDR3 coding DNA: TGTGCCAGCAGCTTAGAGGCTTTAGCAACAGATACGCAGTATTTT.

This clone was seen a handful of times. The V and J genes are TRBV7-2 and TRBJ2-2, with D perhaps matching TRBD1 (5 bases). The V gene lost 7 bases and the J gene lost 5 bases, with 20 bases spanning the gap. Germline CDR1 and CDR2: SGHTA and FQGNSA. CDR3 size: 16 residues. The CDR3: CASIRLGHLVTGELFF. CDR3 bases: TGTGCCAGCATCCGCCTAGGACACCTGGTTACCGGGGAGCTGTTTTTT.

The rearrangement joins TRBV9 to TRBJ1-2; 8 nucleotides agree with TRBD1. V trimming: 0 bases; J trimming: 8 bases; junction bases outside the gene matches: 0. The CDR3 has 12 amino acids. Germline values: CDR1 SGDLS, CDR2 YYNGEE. The CDR3 DNA reads as TGTGCCAGCAGCGTAGGGACAGGGGGCTACACCTTC. It yields the protein CASSVGTGGYTF.

This chain joins TRBV5-1 and TRBJ1-2, with 7 bases aligning to TRBD1. The CDR3 sequence is 14 residues long. Looked up from germline, CDR1 is SGHRS and CDR2 is YFSETQ. The V segment lost 4 bases and the J segment 6 bases; nucleotides outside the gene matches: 9. In nucleotides, the CDR3 is TGCGCCAGCAGCCCGACAGGGACCCTCGATGGCTACACCTTC. Its translation is CASSPTGTLDGYTF.

J is TRBJ1-2 and V is TRBV20-1, with no clear D. This CDR3 contains 10 residues. The V gene's germline CDR1 is DFQATT and CDR2 SNEGSKA (reference sequence). Deletions cut 4 bases from V and 7 bases from J, with 7 bases between. The DNA for the CDR3 is TGCAGTGCTATAGACCTTGGCTACACCTTC. The encoded protein is CSAIDLGYTF.

This sequence joins TRBV7-2 and TRBJ2-1; possibly TRBD2 for D (5 bases). The V gene's germline CDR1 is SGHTA and CDR2 FQGNSA. Trimming stripped 4 bases from V and 8 bases from J, with 15 bases between. The CDR3 has 14 amino acids. The CDR3, as DNA: TGTGCCAGCAGCTCCTCCCCGGGGTTTGATGAGCAGTTCTTC. Translation: CASSSSPGFDEQFF.

This clone was counted a few times. The chain employs TRBV5-4 and TRBJ1-3, with D perhaps matching TRBD1 (5 bases). The V gene lost 0 bases and the J gene lost 4 bases, with 5 bases spanning the gap. CDR1 SGHNT and CDR2 YYREEE come from the germline V gene (reference sequence). The CDR3 is 13 amino acids. CDR3 residues: CASSLGQGNTIYF. The CDR3 bases are TGTGCCAGCAGCTTGGGACAGGGAAACACCATATATTTT.

The chain is built from TRBV11-3 and TRBJ2-1, with D maybe TRBD2 (7 bases). Trimming cost V 3 bases and J 4 bases, with 10 bases left between them. Germline-derived CDR1 and CDR2 are SGHNT and YENEEA. The CDR3 extends over 14 amino acids. The CDR3 DNA is TGTGCCAGCAGCTTGAGCGGGACATACAATGAGCAGTTCTTC. Translated, it gives CASSLSGTYNEQFF.

This sequence joins TRBV6-5 and TRBJ2-1, with TRBD2 matching over 8 bases. V lost 6 bases to trimming and J lost 3 bases; unmatched junction nucleotides: 7. Germline loops: CDR1 MNHEY, CDR2 SVGAGI. This CDR3 has 15 amino acids. The CDR3 DNA is TGTGCCAGCAGACAAAGCGGGGGCTACTACAATGAGCAGTTCTTC. It codes for CASRQSGGYYNEQFF.

This chain connects TRBV6-1 to TRBJ1-1, with 11 bases lining up with TRBD1. The junction had 4 bases not matched to a gene; V was cut back by 6 bases and J by 1 base. This CDR3 comprises 15 residues. Germline-derived CDR1 and CDR2 are MNHNS and SASEGT. CDR3 bases: TGTGCCAGCAGGAGGACAGGGGGCGCGAACACTGAAGCTTTCTTT. Translating gives CASRRTGGANTEAFF.

The rearrangement joins TRBV28 to TRBJ1-2; D remains unclear. The CDR3 covers 14 residues. Germline V gene data show CDR1 as MDHEN and CDR2 as SYDVKM. The ends were cut back, 10 bases at V and 4 bases at J, with 19 bases in the middle. DNA of the CDR3: TGTGCCACCCCGGTCCCAGCGCCTGGCTATGGCTACACCTTC. Encoded protein: CATPVPAPGYGYTF.

This chain joins TRBV19 and TRBJ2-5; 9 bases agree with TRBD2. V was pared by 5 bases and J by 4 bases, with 5 bases of the junction left unmatched. This CDR3 contains 14 residues. Germline lookup yields CDR1 LNHDA and CDR2 SQIVND (reference sequence). CDR3 sequence (DNA): TGTGCCAGTAGTCGCGGGAGGGAAGGAGAGACCCAGTACTTC. This sequence encodes CASSRGREGETQYF.

This clone was seen once. This rearrangement joins TRBV28 to TRBJ2-5; 9 bases line up with TRBD1. J gave up 5 bases and V 5 bases, and 9 bases lay outside the gene matches. The germline CDR1 and CDR2 sequences are MDHEN and SYDVKM. The CDR3 contains 15 residues. The CDR3 sequence is CASSRRTGVVETQYF. The CDR3 DNA sequence: TGTGCCAGCAGTCGTCGGACAGGGGTTGTGGAGACCCAGTACTTC.

Only a few counts were recorded for this clone. This chain connects TRBV6-5 to TRBJ1-1, with 8 positions matching TRBD1. The V segment lost 4 bases and the J segment 11 bases; nucleotides outside the gene matches: 6. The CDR3 has 12 residues. Germline V gene lookup returns CDR1 MNHEY and CDR2 SVGAGI. CDR3 nucleotide sequence: TGTGCCAGCAGTTCCACAGGGGGAAGGGCTTTCTTT. This codes for CASSSTGGRAFF.

This chain uses TRBV20-1 with TRBJ2-7; D perhaps matches TRBD1 (6 bases). Trimming took 4 bases from V and 11 from J, leaving 15 bases between them. This CDR3 spans 11 amino acids. CDR1 DFQATT and CDR2 SNEGSKA come from the germline V gene (reference sequence). The CDR3 bases are TGCAGTGCTAAACAGGGCGAATGGGAGTACTTC. Protein sequence: CSAKQGEWEYF.

The V gene is TRBV19, the J gene TRBJ1-2, with 7 bases lining up with TRBD1. The junction had 9 bases not matched to a gene; V was cut back by 6 bases and J by 8 bases. From germline, CDR1 is LNHDA and CDR2 SQIVND (reference sequence). The CDR3 consists of 13 residues. This CDR3 is CASRFGQVRGYTF. CDR3 coding DNA: TGTGCCAGTAGATTCGGACAGGTACGCGGCTACACCTTC.

This clone was picked up one time. The chain joins TRBV5-1 to TRBJ2-1; TRBD2 agrees at 10 bases. The CDR3 extends over 15 amino acids. The germline gives CDR1 SGHRS, CDR2 YFSETQ. The ends lost 2 bases at V and 3 bases at J; junction bases unmatched: 2. The DNA of the CDR3 is TGCGCCAGCAGCTTCCTAGCGGGGGACTACAATGAGCAGTTCTTC. Protein product: CASSFLAGDYNEQFF.

The chain links TRBV13 to TRBJ1-2, with 8 positions matching TRBD1. The CDR3 has 15 amino acids. Per germline, CDR1 PRHDT and CDR2 FYEKMQ (reference sequence). The trim removed 0 bases at V and 7 bases at J, leaving 7 bases unmatched. The CDR3 bases are TGTGCCAGCAGCTTAGGCCGAGACAGGGGCGGTGGCTACACCTTC. Amino acids: CASSLGRDRGGGYTF.

The gene calls are TRBV7-3 and TRBJ2-2, with 8 bases that match TRBD1. The germline gives CDR1 SGHTA, CDR2 FQGTGA. The CDR3 is 14 residues long. V shed 5 bases, J shed 7 bases, and the junction held 6 bases outside the gene matches. The CDR3 here is CASSPRQGHGELFF. The CDR3 nucleotides are TGTGCCAGCAGCCCTCGACAGGGGCACGGGGAGCTGTTTTTT.

V is TRBV11-2 and J is TRBJ2-7; a weak D match, TRBD2 (6 bases). Trimming stripped 6 bases from V and 5 bases from J, with 11 bases between. The germline CDR1 and CDR2 sequences are SGHAT and FQNNGV. The CDR3 loop spans 12 amino acids. CDR3 protein: CASRLWGDEQYF. DNA for the CDR3: TGTGCCAGCAGATTATGGGGGGACGAGCAGTACTTC.

The chain has TRBV18 and TRBJ2-1; the D gene is possibly TRBD2 (7 bases). In germline, CDR1 is KGHSH, CDR2 LQKENI. Trimming cost V 7 bases and J 0 bases, with 16 bases left between them. The CDR3 covers 16 residues. In nucleotides, the CDR3 is TGTGCCAGCTGCCTAGGGGGGGAACGCTCCTACAATGAGCAGTTCTTC. Protein: CASCLGGERSYNEQFF.

The chain combines TRBV29-1 with TRBJ1-1; a weak D match, TRBD1 (6 bases). The CDR3 is made up of 12 amino acids. Looked up from germline, CDR1 is SQVTM and CDR2 is ANQGSEA. Trimming shortened V by 5 bases and J by 0 bases, and 7 bases separated the two germline ends. DNA of the CDR3: TGCAGCGTTCCAGGGGTGAACACTGAAGCTTTCTTT. It is translated as CSVPGVNTEAFF.

In this sample, this clone turned up once. The genes are TRBV11-3 and TRBJ2-2; D perhaps matches TRBD1 (6 bases). The CDR3 runs 16 residues. Germline V lookup: CDR1 SGHNT, CDR2 YENEEA. V shed 5 bases and J shed 5 bases, with 18 bases lying between them. The CDR3 sequence: CASSPGDGLSTGELFF. DNA of the CDR3: TGTGCCAGCAGCCCAGGGGATGGGTTGAGTACCGGGGAGCTGTTTTTT.

This rearrangement joins TRBV28 to TRBJ2-7; 11 bases fit TRBD2. The CDR3 is 17 residues long. Germline V CDR1 and CDR2: MDHEN, SYDVKM. The J segment lost 3 bases and the V segment lost 4 bases, leaving 11 bases of the junction unmatched. CDR3 nucleotides: TGTGCCAGCAGTTATGTTATAGCGGGAGGGCCAAACTACGAGCAGTACTTC. It specifies CASSYVIAGGPNYEQYF. Full variable domain (outside the CDR3, taken from reference TRBV28 and TRBJ2-7): DVKVTQSSRYLVKRTGEKVFLECVQDMDHENMFWYRQDPGLGLRLIYFSYDVKMKEKGDIPEGYSVSREKKERFSLILESASTNQTSMYLCASSYVIAGGPNYEQYFGPGTRLTVT.

This rearrangement joins TRBV5-1 to TRBJ2-1; TRBD2 agrees at 12 bases. Trimming removed 4 bases from V and 7 bases from J; junction bases left unmatched: 6. Germline V gives CDR1 SGHRS, CDR2 YFSETQ. The CDR3 totals 15 residues. The CDR3 nucleotides are TGCGCCAGCAGCCCCGGGACTAGCGGGTCAAATGAGCAGTTCTTC. Encoded protein: CASSPGTSGSNEQFF.

This chain links TRBV4-3 with TRBJ1-2; 7 bases map to TRBD1. The CDR3 is 19 amino acids. Germline loops: CDR1 LGHNA, CDR2 YSLEER. The trim removed 2 bases at V and 2 bases at J, leaving 17 bases unmatched. CDR3 loop: CASSQTPPSGTARNYGYTF. The CDR3 DNA sequence: TGCGCCAGCAGCCAAACTCCCCCTTCCGGGACAGCAAGGAACTATGGCTACACCTTC.

The chain has TRBV5-6 and TRBJ1-4, with 7 bases aligning to TRBD1. Germline trimming cut 2 bases from V and 10 bases from J; bases unmatched to any gene: 5. From germline, CDR1 is SGHDT and CDR2 YYEEEE. The CDR3 length is 13 residues. CDR3 in amino acids: CASSFGQDRKLFF. The CDR3 nucleotides read TGTGCCAGCAGCTTCGGACAGGACCGAAAACTGTTTTTT. The variable domain in full, completed from reference TRBV5-6 and TRBJ1-4, reads DAGVTQSPTHLIKTRGQQVTLRCSPKSGHDTVSWYQQALGQGPQFIFQYYEEEERQRGNFPDRFSGHQFPNYSSELNVNALLLGDSALYLCASSFGQDRKLFFGSGTQLSVL.

The chain joins TRBV6-1 to TRBJ2-5, with a possible D match to TRBD2 (6 bases). CDR1 is MNHNS and CDR2 is SASEGT in the germline V gene. Deletions cut 0 bases from V and 6 bases from J, with 20 bases between. The CDR3 has 17 amino acids. CDR3 sequence (DNA): TGTGCCAGCAGTGAAGCGGGGGTGGAGGGGTGGTCGAAGACCCAGTACTTC. Translating gives CASSEAGVEGWSKTQYF.